The 2 T cell receptor beta chains below come from one sample, sequenced in a study of T cells after yellow fever vaccination. TCRdb ran MiXCR on the 5' RACE reads and lists one entry per CDR3 protein. The sample shows hundreds of thousands of distinct CDR3 sequences, 15% to 20% of them seen only once. Sequenced here: PBMCs, sampled 15 days after the yellow fever booster vaccination. These receptors all come from a young man who received the YFV17D yellow fever vaccine.

This chain connects TRBV7-6 to TRBJ2-7; possibly TRBD1 for D (5 bases). Germline V gives CDR1 SGHVS, CDR2 FNYEAQ. The CDR3 extends over 15 amino acids. V was pared by 4 bases and J by 2 bases, with 15 bases between. The CDR3 DNA reads as TGTGCCAGCAGCTCAAACACAGGATCACCCTACGAGCAGTACTTC. Translated: CASSSNTGSPYEQYF.

This clonotype was seen a few times. V is TRBV2 and J is TRBJ2-7; possibly TRBD1 for D (6 bases). CDR3 length: 11 residues. Deletions cut 6 bases from V and 12 bases from J, with 15 bases between. Germline values: CDR1 SNHLY, CDR2 FYNNEI. The CDR3 loop is CASSRGQFPYF. The DNA for the CDR3 is TGTGCCAGCAGCCGAGGACAGTTTCCGTACTTC. The variable domain in full, completed from reference TRBV2 and TRBJ2-7, reads EPEVTQTPSHQVTQMGQEVILRCVPISNHLYFYWYRQILGQKVEFLVSFYNNEISEKSEIFDDQFSVERPDGSNFTLKIRSTKLEDSAMYFCASSRGQFPYFGPGTRLTVT.